This T cell receptor beta chain emerged from a study of T cells in Graves' hyperthyroidism and ophthalmopathy (dated by TCRdb to between 2017 and 2020). At the level of the whole study: Peripheral blood was sampled at the time of initial diagnosis, prior to any treatment. To identify TCR V-J signatures that set the groups apart, the researchers used a discovery cohort of 90 to 100 patients, made up of some 41 with Graves' ophthalmopathy and 57 with stable Graves' hyperthyroidism. Prospective prediction of ophthalmopathy was tested in an independent validation cohort of 18 to 20 hyperthyroidism patients and some 17 patients who later progressed to ophthalmopathy. The 90 to 100 discovery patients were randomly split 7:3 into training and test sets. The study also compared thyroid tissue and blood T-cell repertoires from 5 to 7 Graves' hyperthyroidism patients. After blood sampling, hyperthyroidism patients were treated with methimazole at a starting dose of 30 mg daily, and ophthalmopathy patients were treated with high-dose intravenous methylprednisolone. TCR Vbeta CDR3 sequencing of approximately 140 peripheral blood samples (over 40 ophthalmopathy, about 74 hyperthyroidism and roughly 17 progressor patients) is reported in the paper. Overall results and qualifications from the work: No statistical method was used to fix the sample size in advance, and group allocation was not hidden from the investigators. A 13 V-J signature model separated ophthalmopathy from stable hyperthyroidism, with roughly 88% sensitivity and 81% to 83% specificity in cross-validation and 80%/75% in testing. Most expanded thyroid clonotypes (frequency above 0.001) were also found in blood, which suggests that blood repertoires may mirror thyroid immune responses. During validation, the model predicted progression to ophthalmopathy a median of about 6.5 months ahead of onset, with 70.59% sensitivity and around 73% specificity.

V is cut by 2 bases and J by 5 bases, and the space between the germline ends is 12 bases. The CDR3 holds 14 amino acids from the cysteine to the phenylalanine. The sequence is cut down to CDR3 DNA, 42 bases in frame from base 1. CDR1 and CDR2 (MNHNS, SASEGT) derive from the germline V gene. Stable Graves' hyperthyroidism was defined as no progression to ophthalmopathy during 18 months of follow-up. Hyperthyroidism patients were newly diagnosed, had a disease duration of under 2 months, and were aged 18 to 65 years. Exclusion was applied to patients with uncontrolled infections, other autoimmune diseases, pregnancy or lactation. Diagnoses relied on clinical symptoms, serum thyroxine and TRAb, thyroid ultrasound and orbital computed tomography. PBMCs were isolated from roughly 10 ml of fresh peripheral blood by Ficoll-Paque density gradient centrifugation. Total RNA was extracted with Trizol reagent, and quality was checked on an Agilent 2100 Bioanalyzer.

As regards this clonotype: Its recognized antigen is unknown. There are no base qualities to consult, and no much larger clone falls within one base.

TCR beta CDR3 regions were amplified from RNA transcripts. A first-round RT-PCR of the TCR CDR3 used the HTBI primer set with the Qiagen OneStep RT-PCR kit. Libraries were constructed in a second round of multiplex PCR, after which size selection and purification were performed. Paired-end sequencing of the libraries was performed with 100 bp reads on an Illumina HiSeq2000. The authors processed their data as follows. SOAPnuke was used to process the raw data, removing reads that contained adapters or uncalled bases, had a mean Phred below 15, or lacked an exact match to the constant primer or identifier. High-quality paired reads were merged with COPE v1.2.5, and unique nucleotide sequences were defined as clonotypes. MiTCR v1.1 was used to align clonotypes to the IMGT TRBV, TRBD and TRBJ reference segments. Only V-J combinations with frequency above 0.0001, covering about 99% of repertoires, were analysed. The TCS score was defined as the ratio of F50 (clonal expansion) to E x V (chaos), calculated using BLOSUM62-based TCRdist between CDR3 peptides within each V-J. Welch's t-statistics and random forest reduced several hundred V-J features to fewer than 15, which were used in a naive Bayes classifier (R e1071). Through fastp at Q25 and MiXCR, TCRdb rebuilt clones from the public reads, retaining in-frame beta chains. Rows are unified per CDR3 protein, each entry keeping the most common DNA and genes. TCRdb's processing, not the authors', yielded these V and J calls. The sample table lists some 700,000 distinct CDR3 sequences, 15% to 20% of them with a count of one. The ten largest clones capture about 14% of the sample.

The chain is made from TRBV6-1 and TRBJ1-1; the D gene cannot be named for sure. This clonotype was obtained from a man aged 50 to 60 with Graves' hyperthyroidism. Sequenced input: blood. Here is the DNA: TGTGCCAGCAGTGAAATCCCGGGAAGAACTGAAGCTTTCTTT. Translated, it gives CASSEIPGRTEAFF.